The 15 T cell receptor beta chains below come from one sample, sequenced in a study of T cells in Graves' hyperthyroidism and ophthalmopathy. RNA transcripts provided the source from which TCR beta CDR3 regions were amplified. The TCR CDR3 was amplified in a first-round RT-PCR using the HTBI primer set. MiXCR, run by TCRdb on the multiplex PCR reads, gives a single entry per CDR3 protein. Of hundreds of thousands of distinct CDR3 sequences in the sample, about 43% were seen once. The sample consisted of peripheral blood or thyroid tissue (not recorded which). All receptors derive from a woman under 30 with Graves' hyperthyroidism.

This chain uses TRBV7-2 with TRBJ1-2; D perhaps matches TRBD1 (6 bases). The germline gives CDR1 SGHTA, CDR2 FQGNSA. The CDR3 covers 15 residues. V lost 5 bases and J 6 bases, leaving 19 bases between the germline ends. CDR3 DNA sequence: TGTGCCAGCAGCCCCGATTACACAGGGAGCGATGGCTACACCTTC. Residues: CASSPDYTGSDGYTF.

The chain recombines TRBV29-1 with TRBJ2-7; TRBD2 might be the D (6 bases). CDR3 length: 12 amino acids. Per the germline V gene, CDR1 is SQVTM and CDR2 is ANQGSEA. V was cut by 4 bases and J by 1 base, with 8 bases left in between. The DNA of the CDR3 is TGCAGCGTTGGGAGGGAGTCCTACGAGCAGTACTTC. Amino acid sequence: CSVGRESYEQYF.

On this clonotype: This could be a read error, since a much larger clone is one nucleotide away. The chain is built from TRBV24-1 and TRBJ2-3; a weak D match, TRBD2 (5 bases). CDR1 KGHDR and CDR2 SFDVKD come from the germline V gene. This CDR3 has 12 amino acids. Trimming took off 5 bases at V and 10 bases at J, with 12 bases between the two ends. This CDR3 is CATSAGKNAQYF. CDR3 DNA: TGTGCCACCAGTGCCGGGAAGAATGCGCAGTATTTT.

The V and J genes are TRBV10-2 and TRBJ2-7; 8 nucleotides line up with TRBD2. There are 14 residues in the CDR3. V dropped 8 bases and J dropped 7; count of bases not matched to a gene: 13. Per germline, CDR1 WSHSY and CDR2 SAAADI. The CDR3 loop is CASGVSGSPEEQYF. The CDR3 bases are TGCGCCAGCGGGGTAAGCGGGAGCCCGGAAGAGCAGTACTTC.

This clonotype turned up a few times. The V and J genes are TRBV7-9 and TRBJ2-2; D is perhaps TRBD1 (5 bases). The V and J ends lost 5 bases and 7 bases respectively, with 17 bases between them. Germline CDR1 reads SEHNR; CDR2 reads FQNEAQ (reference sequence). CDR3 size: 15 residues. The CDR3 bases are TGTGCCAGCAGCCCGTTTCTCGGTCAGGGCGGGGAGCTGTTTTTT. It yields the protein CASSPFLGQGGELFF.

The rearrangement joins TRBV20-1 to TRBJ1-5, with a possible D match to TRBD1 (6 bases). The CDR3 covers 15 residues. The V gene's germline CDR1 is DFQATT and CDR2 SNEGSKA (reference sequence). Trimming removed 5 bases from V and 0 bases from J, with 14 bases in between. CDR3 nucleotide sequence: TGCAGTGCTCGGCAGGGGTGGAGTAGCAATCAGCCCCAGCATTTT. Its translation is CSARQGWSSNQPQHF.

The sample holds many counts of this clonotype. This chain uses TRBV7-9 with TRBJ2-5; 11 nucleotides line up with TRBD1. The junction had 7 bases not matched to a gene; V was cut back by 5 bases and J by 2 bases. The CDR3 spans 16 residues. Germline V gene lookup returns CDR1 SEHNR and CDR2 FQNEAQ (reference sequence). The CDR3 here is CASSEDRGRFQETQYF. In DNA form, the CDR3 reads TGTGCCAGCAGCGAGGACAGGGGGCGATTTCAAGAGACCCAGTACTTC.

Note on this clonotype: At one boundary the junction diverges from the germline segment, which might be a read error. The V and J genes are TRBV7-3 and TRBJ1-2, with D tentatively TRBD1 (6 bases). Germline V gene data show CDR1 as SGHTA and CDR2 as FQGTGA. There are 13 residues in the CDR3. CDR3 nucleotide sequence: TGTGCCAGCAGCTCGAACAGGGCGTATGGCTACATCTTC. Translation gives CASSSNRAYGYIF. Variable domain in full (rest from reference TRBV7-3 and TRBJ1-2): GAGVSQTPSNKVTEKGKYVELRCDPISGHTALYWYRQSLGQGPEFLIYFQGTGAADDSGLPNDRFFAVRPEGSVSTLKIQRTERGDSAVYLCASSSNRAYGYIFGSGTRLTVV.

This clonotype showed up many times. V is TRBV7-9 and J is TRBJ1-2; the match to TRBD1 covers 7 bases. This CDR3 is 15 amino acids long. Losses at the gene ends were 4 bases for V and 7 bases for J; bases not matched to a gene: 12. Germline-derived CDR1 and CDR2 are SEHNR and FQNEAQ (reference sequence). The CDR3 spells CASSSSWTGSVGYTF. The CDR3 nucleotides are TGTGCCAGCAGCTCATCCTGGACAGGTTCGGTTGGCTACACCTTC. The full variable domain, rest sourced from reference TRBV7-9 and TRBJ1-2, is DTGVSQNPRHKITKRGQNVTFRCDPISEHNRLYWYRQTLGQGPEFLTYFQNEAQLEKSRLLSDRFSAERPKGSFSTLEIQRTEQGDSAMYLCASSSSWTGSVGYTFGSGTRLTVV.

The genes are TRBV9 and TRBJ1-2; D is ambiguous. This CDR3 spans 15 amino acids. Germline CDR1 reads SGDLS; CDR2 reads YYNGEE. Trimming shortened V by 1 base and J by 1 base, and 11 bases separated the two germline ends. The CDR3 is CASSVRQDLNYGYTF. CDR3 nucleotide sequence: TGTGCCAGCAGCGTAAGGCAGGACCTTAACTATGGCTACACCTTC. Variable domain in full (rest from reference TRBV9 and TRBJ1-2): DSGVTQTPKHLITATGQRVTLRCSPRSGDLSVYWYQQSLDQGLQFLIQYYNGEERAKGNILERFSAQQFPDLHSELNLSSLELGDSALYFCASSVRQDLNYGYTFGSGTRLTVV.

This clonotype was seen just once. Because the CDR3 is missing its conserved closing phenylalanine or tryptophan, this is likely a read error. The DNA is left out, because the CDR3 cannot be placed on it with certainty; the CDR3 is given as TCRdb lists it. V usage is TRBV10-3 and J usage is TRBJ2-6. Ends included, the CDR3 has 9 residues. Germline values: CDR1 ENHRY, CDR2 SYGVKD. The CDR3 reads CAISDSVTS.

CDR3 DNA sequence: TGTGCCAGCTCACCGACAGGGTTTTCTGGCTACACCTTC. It yields the protein CASSPTGFSGYTF. The V gene is TRBV18, the J gene TRBJ1-2; 7 bases fit TRBD1. V shed 3 bases and J 7 bases; nucleotides not matched to a gene: 5. The germline gives CDR1 KGHSH, CDR2 LQKENI. This CDR3 comprises 13 residues.

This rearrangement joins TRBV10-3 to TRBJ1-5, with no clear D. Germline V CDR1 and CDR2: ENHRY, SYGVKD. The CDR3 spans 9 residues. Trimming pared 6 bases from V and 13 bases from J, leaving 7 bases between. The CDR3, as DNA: TGTGCCATCAGACCGGGACAGCATTTT. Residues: CAIRPGQHF.

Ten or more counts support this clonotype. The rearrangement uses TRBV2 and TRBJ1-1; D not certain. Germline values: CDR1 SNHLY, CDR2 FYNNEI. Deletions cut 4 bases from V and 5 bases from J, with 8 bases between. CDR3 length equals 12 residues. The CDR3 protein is CASSGWRTEAFF. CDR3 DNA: TGTGCCAGCAGTGGGTGGAGGACTGAAGCTTTCTTT.

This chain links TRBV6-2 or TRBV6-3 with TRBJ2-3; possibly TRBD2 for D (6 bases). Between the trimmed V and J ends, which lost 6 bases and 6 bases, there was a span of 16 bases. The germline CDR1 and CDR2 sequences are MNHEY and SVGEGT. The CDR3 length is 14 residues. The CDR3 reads CASRPGDWPDTQYF. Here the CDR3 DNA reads TGTGCCAGCAGACCGGGGGACTGGCCTGATACGCAGTATTTT.